This T cell receptor beta chain originates from a study of post-analysis software for immune sequencing data. Background on the study: Several disease courses (relapsing-remitting, secondary progressive and progressive-relapsing) of multiple sclerosis were included. Study findings and constraints: Compared with controls, patients showed significantly lower normalized Chao1 diversity. Four or five TRBV segments occurring more often in patients than controls included TRBV5-6, TRBV5-1 and TRBV20-1.

The CDR3 has 17 residues. V lost 7 bases and J 5 bases, leaving 26 bases between the germline ends. Germline V gene lookup returns CDR1 MNHNY and CDR2 SVGAGI (reference sequence). Unique molecular identifiers tagged the TCR beta cDNA libraries. TCRdb re-derived calls from the PCR reads in MiXCR, one entry per CDR3 protein. The sample holds 750,000 to 950,000 distinct CDR3 sequences, 35% to 55% seen once. For this clonotype: What it binds is not known.

The sequence was collected from a girl aged 5 to 17 with multiple sclerosis. Sequencing was carried out using blood. The chain is built from TRBV6-6 and TRBJ2-5; D may be TRBD2 (6 bases). Here the CDR3 reads CASKQLGFPRRVETQYF. The CDR3 coding sequence is TGTGCCAGCAAACAGTTAGGGTTCCCCCGGAGGGTGGAGACCCAGTACTTC.